Following are 2 T cell receptor beta chains from one sample sequenced in a study of cytomegalovirus exposure and HLA in healthy donors. PCR amplification relied on 60 Vbeta primers (plus 13 Jbeta primers). Profiled with immunoSEQ multiplex PCR; TCRdb holds only in-frame clones, not every one. The profile shows fewer than 40,000 clones, around 70% of them singletons. The material sequenced was PBMCs. The origin of the receptors is a middle-aged man in good health and CMV-seropositive.

The count of this clone is one. The chain recombines TRBV30 with TRBJ2-3; 10 bases are a match to TRBD2. The CDR3 sequence is 18 residues long. Per the germline V gene, CDR1 is GTSNPN and CDR2 is SVGIG (reference sequence). V shed 3 bases, J shed 0 bases, and the junction held 12 bases outside the gene matches. CDR3 amino acids: CAWSGLAEILTSTDTQYF. As DNA, the CDR3 is TGTGCCTGGAGCGGACTAGCGGAGATTCTTACTAGCACAGATACGCAGTATTTT.

The CDR3 DNA reads TGCGCCAGCAGCCTAAGGGACAGGGGGTTAGATACGCAGTATTTT. It specifies CASSLRDRGLDTQYF. V gene TRBV4-1 combines with J gene TRBJ2-3; 11 nucleotides line up with TRBD1. The CDR3 is 15 amino acids. V lost 4 bases, J lost 5 bases, and 5 bases stayed unmatched. Germline CDR1 is MGHRA and CDR2 is YSYEKL.